Shown below are 32 T cell receptor beta chains from a single sample sequenced in a study of chronic HIV infection and antiretroviral therapy. TCRdb re-called the 5' RACE reads with MiXCR, one entry per CDR3 protein. Of around 31,000 distinct CDR3 sequences in the sample, 7% to 10% were seen once. What was sequenced was peripheral blood. The source of these receptors is an adult who had HIV and had not received antiretroviral therapy, or was an uninfected healthy control (not recorded which).

There are many counts of this clonotype. The chain recombines TRBV12-2 with TRBJ2-7; the table gives TRBD1 as D, unverified against the DNA. TRBV12-2 is reported as a pseudogene. CDR3 size: 14 residues. CDR3 DNA: TGTGCAAGTCGCGAAGGACAGGGGGACAACGAGCAGTACTTC. Its translation: CASREGQGDNEQYF.

This clonotype was recorded a few times. The chain carries TRBV7-3 and TRBJ2-1, with D tentatively TRBD1 (6 bases). The V gene lost 3 bases and the J gene lost 2 bases, with 11 bases spanning the gap. The CDR3 sequence is 15 residues long. Per germline, CDR1 SGHTA and CDR2 FQGTGA. The DNA of the CDR3 is TGTGCCAGCAGCTTTCAGGGGACCACCTACAATGAGCAGTTCTTC. This translates into CASSFQGTTYNEQFF.

This clonotype was seen a few times. The chain combines TRBV7-3 with TRBJ2-3; 11 bases map to TRBD2. CDR3 length: 15 residues. Germline V lookup: CDR1 SGHTA, CDR2 FQGTGA. The V and J ends lost 4 bases and 1 base, in that order; junction bases with no gene match: 1. The DNA of the CDR3 is TGTGCCAGCAGCTCGACTAGCGGGGGCACAGATACGCAGTATTTT. This gives the protein CASSSTSGGTDTQYF.

This clonotype was recorded a few times. The chain uses TRBV9 and TRBJ2-3; no reliable D call. Between the trimmed V and J ends, which lost 2 bases and 2 bases, there was a span of 9 bases. CDR1 is SGDLS and CDR2 is YYNGEE in the germline V gene. The CDR3 runs 14 residues. In DNA, the CDR3 is TGTGCCAGCAGCGTTTCCGGTTACACAGATACGCAGTATTTT. It yields the protein CASSVSGYTDTQYF.

This clonotype was detected only a few times. This chain connects TRBV6-1 to TRBJ1-1; D is possibly TRBD1 (5 bases). The CDR3 covers 14 residues. The V end was cut by 4 bases, the J end by 4 bases, with 13 bases between. Germline V CDR1 and CDR2: MNHNS, SASEGT. In nucleotides, the CDR3 is TGTGCCAGCAGTGTAACGGGGCGGAGCACTGAAGCTTTCTTT. Translating gives CASSVTGRSTEAFF.

V is TRBV7-9 and J is TRBJ1-4; 8 bases align to TRBD1. This CDR3 spans 14 amino acids. From germline, CDR1 is SEHNR and CDR2 FQNEAQ (reference sequence). V lost 5 bases, J lost 3 bases, and 2 bases stayed unmatched. In nucleotides, the CDR3 is TGTGCCAGCAGCACACAGGGGGCTAATGAAAAACTGTTTTTT. Residues: CASSTQGANEKLFF.

This clonotype was observed at least ten times. V gene TRBV3-1 combines with J gene TRBJ2-3; 10 nucleotides agree with TRBD2. Losses at the gene ends were 5 bases for V and 0 bases for J; bases not matched to a gene: 2. CDR1 is LGHDT and CDR2 is YNNKEL in the germline V gene (reference sequence). This CDR3 region has 15 residues. As DNA, the CDR3 is TGTGCCAGCAGCTCGGGACTAGCGAGCACAGATACGCAGTATTTT. Its translation: CASSSGLASTDTQYF.

V is TRBV4-3 and J is TRBJ2-3; possibly TRBD2 for D (7 bases). Germline assignment: CDR1 LGHNA and CDR2 YSLEER. The CDR3 has 18 residues. Trimming removed 0 bases from V and 2 bases from J, with 18 bases in between. The CDR3: CASSQDGAGALPTDTQYF. CDR3 sequence (DNA): TGCGCCAGCAGCCAAGATGGGGCGGGGGCACTTCCCACAGATACGCAGTATTTT.

The rearrangement links TRBV10-3 to TRBJ1-2; D possibly corresponds to TRBD1 (6 bases). The CDR3 has 12 amino acids. Trimming pared 7 bases from V and 4 bases from J, leaving 10 bases between. CDR1 is ENHRY, CDR2 SYGVKD, per germline. The CDR3 nucleotides read TGTGCCATCAATTCAGGGGCCTATGGCTACACCTTC. Protein product: CAINSGAYGYTF.

This clonotype was seen repeatedly, ten times or more. The rearrangement links TRBV7-9 to TRBJ1-2, with 8 bases identical to TRBD1. The V gene end was trimmed by 4 bases and the J gene end by 3 bases; junction bases not matched to a gene: 4. Germline loops: CDR1 SEHNR, CDR2 FQNEAQ (reference sequence). The CDR3 is 14 residues long. The CDR3 region is CASSSLDRDYGYTF. Here the CDR3 DNA reads TGTGCCAGCAGCTCCCTGGACAGGGACTATGGCTACACCTTC.

This clonotype has a handful of counts. This sequence joins TRBV12-3 or TRBV12-4 and TRBJ2-3; no reliable D call. CDR3 size: 12 residues. Trimming stripped 4 bases from V and 2 bases from J, with 4 bases between. The CDR3 protein is CASSSDTDTQYF. CDR3 coding DNA: TGTGCCAGCAGTTCGGACACAGATACGCAGTATTTT.

This clonotype was counted only a few times. An end of the junction differs from the germline gene, which may be a read error. The rearrangement links TRBV29-1 to TRBJ1-2; possibly TRBD1 for D (6 bases). The CDR3 has 11 residues. Germline values: CDR1 SQVTM, CDR2 ANQGSEA. The CDR3 nucleotides read TGCAGCGTAACATGGACAGATGGCGACACCTTC. This gives the protein CSVTWTDGDTF.

Only a few counts were recorded for this clonotype. The genes are TRBV11-1 and TRBJ2-5; 8 bases line up with TRBD1. Germline CDR1 and CDR2: SGHAT and FQDESV (reference sequence). The V and J ends lost 5 bases and 2 bases, in that order; junction bases with no gene match: 7. CDR3 length: 15 residues. CDR3 in DNA: TGTGCCAGCAGCGATGGGGACAGGTTACAAGAGACCCAGTACTTC. It encodes CASSDGDRLQETQYF.

This clonotype was picked up many times. The V and J genes are TRBV12-3 or TRBV12-4 and TRBJ2-7, with 8 bases fitting TRBD1. The ends lost 10 bases at V and 4 bases at J; junction bases unmatched: 3. CDR3 length: 11 amino acids. CDR3 protein: CATRTGYEQYF. The CDR3 DNA sequence: TGTGCCACCAGGACAGGGTACGAGCAGTACTTC.

At least ten counts were recorded for this clonotype. The chain uses TRBV6-2 or TRBV6-3 and TRBJ2-5; 11 bases match TRBD2. Losses at the gene ends were 6 bases for V and 3 bases for J; bases not matched to a gene: 9. The CDR3 is 16 residues long. The germline V gene encodes CDR1 MNHEY and CDR2 SVGEGT. The DNA for the CDR3 is TGTGCCAGCAGAGACGAGGCGGGACTAGCGGAAGAGACCCAGTACTTC. This gives the protein CASRDEAGLAEETQYF.

This clonotype was seen repeatedly, ten times or more. The CDR3 reads CASSRDPGIDEQYF. Here the CDR3 DNA reads TGTGCCAGCAGCCGGGACCCAGGGATCGACGAGCAGTACTTC. This rearrangement joins TRBV9 to TRBJ2-7, with D possibly being TRBD1 or TRBD2 (5 bases each). The germline gives CDR1 SGDLS, CDR2 YYNGEE. Trimming took 4 bases from V and 5 from J, leaving 16 bases between them. The CDR3 is made up of 14 amino acids.

This clonotype was detected a few times. This rearrangement joins TRBV5-6 to TRBJ1-6, with D unresolved. The CDR3 extends over 16 amino acids. Germline-derived CDR1 and CDR2 are SGHDT and YYEEEE. V lost 1 base to trimming and J lost 7 bases, with 15 bases between them. The CDR3 is CASSLNAGPRNSPLHF. DNA for the CDR3: TGTGCCAGCAGCTTGAATGCGGGTCCACGAAATTCACCCCTCCACTTT.

V usage is TRBV12-3 or TRBV12-4 and J usage is TRBJ2-5; D is possibly TRBD2 (5 bases). The ends were cut back, 6 bases at V and 5 bases at J, with 13 bases in the middle. The CDR3 covers 13 residues. DNA for the CDR3: TGTGCCAGCAGGAGATCAACGGGGGAGACCCAGTACTTC. It codes for CASRRSTGETQYF.

This clonotype was seen at least ten times. The chain links TRBV7-2 to TRBJ2-3; D uncertain. The CDR3 loop spans 12 amino acids. Germline CDR1 and CDR2: SGHTA and FQGNSA. The V gene lost 7 bases and the J gene lost 7 bases, with 12 bases spanning the gap. The CDR3 loop reads CASMLAVNTQYF. In DNA form, the CDR3 reads TGTGCCAGCATGCTGGCTGTAAATACGCAGTATTTT.

Only a few counts were recorded for this clonotype. The chain recombines TRBV7-2 with TRBJ2-1; D not certain. The CDR3 loop spans 12 amino acids. From germline, CDR1 is SGHTA and CDR2 FQGNSA. Trimming cost V 1 base and J 9 bases, with 7 bases left between them. CDR3 coding DNA: TGTGCCAGCAGCTTAGAAGCTGGTGAGCAGTTCTTC. Translating gives CASSLEAGEQFF. Complete variable domain (other parts from reference TRBV7-2 and TRBJ2-1): GAGVSQSPSNKVTEKGKDVELRCDPISGHTALYWYRQSLGQGLEFLIYFQGNSAPDKSGLPSDRFSAERTGGSVSTLTIQRTQQEDSAVYLCASSLEAGEQFFGPGTRLTVL.

This clonotype was seen ten or more times. The CDR3 here is CSARDREEGAFF. CDR3 sequence (DNA): TGCAGTGCTAGAGATAGGGAGGAGGGAGCTTTCTTT. J is TRBJ1-1 and V is TRBV20-1; the D is unclear. Per germline, CDR1 DFQATT and CDR2 SNEGSKA (reference sequence). This CDR3 has 12 residues. The V gene lost 0 bases and the J gene lost 10 bases, with 12 bases spanning the gap.

Regarding this clonotype: Since a much larger clone is just one base distant, this may be a read error. A read error is likely, as this CDR3 ends without the conserved phenylalanine or tryptophan. J is TRBJ1-5 and V is TRBV19; D unresolved. Trimming removed 3 bases at V and 3 bases at J, with 18 bases between. The CDR3 consists of 17 residues. Per germline, CDR1 LNHDA and CDR2 SQIVND (reference sequence). The CDR3 spells CASSIRPIVGYNQPQHL. The CDR3 nucleotides are TGTGCCAGTAGTATCCGACCGATAGTTGGTTACAATCAGCCCCAGCATCTT.

V and J are TRBV12-3 or TRBV12-4 and TRBJ1-1, with D unclear. The CDR3 runs to 13 residues. V was shortened by 5 bases and J by 1 base, with 8 bases between the two germline ends. For the CDR3, the DNA is TGTGCCAGCAGTCGTGGGCAGAACACTGAAGCTTTCTTT. It translates to CASSRGQNTEAFF.

This clonotype was seen a handful of times. This chain joins TRBV18 and TRBJ1-5; a possible D gene is TRBD1 (6 bases). This CDR3 contains 15 residues. The germline V gene has CDR1 KGHSH and CDR2 LQKENI. The germline V and J ends were trimmed by 5 bases and 7 bases, with 18 bases remaining between them. CDR3 in DNA: TGTGCCAGCTCATCGTTACAGGGATTCGACCAGCCCCAGCATTTT. It specifies CASSSLQGFDQPQHF.

The chain uses TRBV29-1 and TRBJ1-2; D is undetermined. CDR1 is SQVTM, CDR2 ANQGSEA, per germline. V dropped 6 bases and J dropped 7 bases, with 12 bases sitting between them. The CDR3 has 11 amino acids. CDR3 protein: CSVADLTGYTF. For the CDR3, the DNA is TGCAGCGTAGCCGACTTAACTGGCTACACCTTC.

The sample holds a few counts of this clonotype. The chain is built from TRBV20-1 and TRBJ2-7; 8 bases are a match to TRBD1. This CDR3 has 15 amino acids. Looked up from germline, CDR1 is DFQATT and CDR2 is SNEGSKA (reference sequence). The V segment lost 2 bases and the J segment 5 bases; nucleotides outside the gene matches: 11. Written as DNA, the CDR3 is TGCAGTGCTAGACCGACAGGGGCGGTCCCCCACGAGCAGTACTTC. This codes for CSARPTGAVPHEQYF.

This clonotype was seen many times. This sequence joins TRBV2 and TRBJ2-1; D is undetermined. Germline lookup yields CDR1 SNHLY and CDR2 FYNNEI. Trimming removed 5 bases at V and 0 bases at J, with 11 bases between. The CDR3 contains 15 residues. The CDR3, as DNA: TGTGCCAGCAGTTCTGGACGTAGCTCCTACAATGAGCAGTTCTTC. Its protein product is CASSSGRSSYNEQFF.

This clonotype has at least ten counts. V usage is TRBV20-1 and J usage is TRBJ1-5, with TRBD1 matching 12 bases. The germline V gene encodes CDR1 DFQATT and CDR2 SNEGSKA (reference sequence). After removal of 3 bases from V and 0 bases from J, the junction contained 12 bases not matched to a gene. The CDR3 totals 19 residues. The CDR3 loop is CSARSGTGGGTRSNQPQHF. DNA of the CDR3: TGCAGTGCTAGGTCCGGGACAGGGGGCGGCACCCGTAGCAATCAGCCCCAGCATTTT.

This clonotype has at least ten counts. The J gene is TRBJ2-7, the V gene TRBV4-1; TRBD2 matches at 14 bases. Trimming took 3 bases from V and 7 from J; bases not matched to a gene: 11. The CDR3 totals 17 residues. Germline CDR1 is MGHRA and CDR2 is YSYEKL. CDR3 bases: TGCGCCAGCAGCCAGAAGGGGGGACTAGCGGGAGCGATGGAGCAGTACTTC. Its translation: CASSQKGGLAGAMEQYF.

This clonotype was observed at least ten times. CDR3 region: CSVESAGGTNEQFF. The CDR3 nucleotides are TGCAGCGTTGAATCCGCGGGAGGGACCAATGAGCAGTTCTTC. The rearrangement joins TRBV29-1 to TRBJ2-1, with TRBD2 identical over 9 bases. Trimming took 2 bases from V and 6 from J; bases not matched to a gene: 5. The CDR3 covers 14 residues. Germline values: CDR1 SQVTM, CDR2 ANQGSEA.

The chain is built from TRBV28 and TRBJ1-1, with 10 positions matching TRBD1. Trimming at V came to 7 bases and at J to 5 bases, leaving 7 bases not matched to a gene. Germline assignment: CDR1 MDHEN and CDR2 SYDVKM. The CDR3 extends over 14 amino acids. CDR3 amino acids: CASNPDRGGTEAFF. CDR3 coding DNA: TGTGCCAGCAACCCGGACAGGGGGGGTACTGAAGCTTTCTTT.

This clonotype was counted at least ten times. The chain has TRBV12-3 or TRBV12-4 and TRBJ1-1; 7 bases match TRBD1. V gave up 6 bases and J gave up 4 bases; unmatched junction bases: 2. This CDR3 is built from 12 residues. In DNA, the CDR3 is TGTGCCAGCAGAGCAGGGGGCACTGAAGCTTTCTTT. It encodes CASRAGGTEAFF.